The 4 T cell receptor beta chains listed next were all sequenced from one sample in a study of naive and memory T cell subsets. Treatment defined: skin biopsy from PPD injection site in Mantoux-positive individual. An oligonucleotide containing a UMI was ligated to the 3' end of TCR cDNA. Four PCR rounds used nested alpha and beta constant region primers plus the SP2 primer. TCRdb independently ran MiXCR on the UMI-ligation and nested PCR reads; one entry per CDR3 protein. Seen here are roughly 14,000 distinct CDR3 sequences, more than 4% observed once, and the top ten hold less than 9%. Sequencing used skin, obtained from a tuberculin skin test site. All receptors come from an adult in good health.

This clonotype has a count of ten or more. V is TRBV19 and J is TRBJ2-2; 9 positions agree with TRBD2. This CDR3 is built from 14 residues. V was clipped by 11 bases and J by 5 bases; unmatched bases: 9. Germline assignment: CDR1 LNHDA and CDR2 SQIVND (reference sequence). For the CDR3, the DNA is TGTGCCGTGCGGGAGGGGCGCAGAACCGGGGAGCTGTTTTTT. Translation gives CAVREGRRTGELFF.

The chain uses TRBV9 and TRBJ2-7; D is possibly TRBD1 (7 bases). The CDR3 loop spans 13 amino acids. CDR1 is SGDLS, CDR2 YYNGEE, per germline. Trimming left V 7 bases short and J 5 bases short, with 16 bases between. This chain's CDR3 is CASRLQGGHEQYF. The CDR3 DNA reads TGTGCCAGCCGCCTCCAGGGGGGTCACGAGCAGTACTTC.

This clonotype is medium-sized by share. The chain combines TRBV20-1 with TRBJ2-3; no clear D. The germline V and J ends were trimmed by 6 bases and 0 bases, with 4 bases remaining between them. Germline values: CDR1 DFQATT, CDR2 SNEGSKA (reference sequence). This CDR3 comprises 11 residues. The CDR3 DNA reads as TGCAGTGCGCCTAGCACAGATACGCAGTATTTT. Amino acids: CSAPSTDTQYF.

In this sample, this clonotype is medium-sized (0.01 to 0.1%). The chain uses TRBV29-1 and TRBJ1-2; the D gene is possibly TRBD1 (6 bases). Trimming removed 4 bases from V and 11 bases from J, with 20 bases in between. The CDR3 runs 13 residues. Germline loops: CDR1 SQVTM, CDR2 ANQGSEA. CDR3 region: CSVGRTAPIGYTF. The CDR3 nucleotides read TGCAGCGTTGGGAGGACAGCTCCTATAGGGTACACCTTC.